A single sample gave rise to the 28 T cell receptor delta chains below, sequenced in a study of γδ T cells in repeated Plasmodium falciparum infection. TCRdb called clones from the multiplex PCR reads again using CATT. The data contain about 48,000 delta-chain clones, roughly 1.5% of them seen just once; the ten biggest clones take up about 8.3%. Gammadelta T cells were flow-sorted from PBMC into Vgamma9/Vdelta2+ and Vdelta2-negative populations for bulk analysis. The sequenced sample consisted of gamma-delta T cells from blood. Every receptor here comes from a pool of human donors (malaria-infected and uninfected, not separated).

In this sample, this clone is medium-sized. Other DNA sequences in this sample translate to the same CDR3. The chain is built from TRDV3 and TRDJ1; TRDD3 agrees at 7 bases. The CDR3 extends over 13 amino acids. V lost 5 bases and J lost 1; bases outside the gene matches: 7. CDR1 TVYSNPD and CDR2 GDNSRS come from the germline V gene (reference sequence). The CDR3 DNA is TGTGCCCTACTGGGGACCTCCACCGATAAACTCATCTTT. The encoded protein is CALLGTSTDKLIF.

This clone was seen more than once but under ten times. This sequence may be a read error, since a much larger clone differs from it by one base. The J gene is uncalled and the V gene is TRDV1. This CDR3 spans 12 amino acids. In germline, CDR1 is TSWWSYY, CDR2 QGS. The CDR3: CALFSSRDKLIF. In nucleotides, the CDR3 is TGTGCTCTTTTTTCCTCCAGGGATAAGCTCATCTTT.

This clone was observed a handful of times. A read error likely explains why the TCRdb protein, taken from a much larger clone, differs from this DNA's translation at residue 13; the protein shown is translated from the DNA. The rearrangement uses TRDV1 and TRDJ1; 8 positions match TRDD3. The CDR3 runs 21 residues. Germline V gene lookup returns CDR1 TSWWSYY and CDR2 QGS. The V and J ends lost 1 base and 2 bases, in that order; junction bases with no gene match: 21. CDR3 coding DNA: TGTGCTCTTGGGGAACATATGGCGGCCTACTGGGGGTCCCGGTGGACCGATAAACTCATCTTT. Translated: CALGEHMAAYWGSRWTDKLIF.

The sample holds many counts of this clone. A much bigger clone sits one base away, suggesting this may be a read error. The chain uses TRDV1 and TRDJ1; 12 bases align to TRDD3. Germline-derived CDR1 and CDR2 are TSWWSYY and QGS. There are 22 residues in the CDR3. V trimming: 2 bases; J trimming: 6 bases; junction bases outside the gene matches: 25. The CDR3 DNA reads as TGTGCTCTTGGGGAATCCTTCTCTTCCTCGCTACTGGGGGATACTGGGACCTATAAACTCATCTTT. This sequence encodes CALGESFSSSLLGDTGTYKLIF.

Turning to this clone: TCRdb's listed protein matches a much larger clone and diverges from this DNA's translation at residue 8, likely through a read error; the protein shown comes from the DNA. The chain employs TRDV1 and TRDJ1; a possible D gene is TRDD3 (5 bases). No J gene was available from TCRdb, and it was assigned here by a germline match of the DNA. Trimming shortened V by 2 bases and J by 0 bases, and 13 bases separated the two germline ends. Germline-derived CDR1 and CDR2 are TSWWSYY and QGS. The CDR3 runs 16 residues. This chain's CDR3 is CALGEARQGDTDKLIF. The CDR3 nucleotides read TGTGCTCTTGGGGAAGCCCGGCAGGGGGACACCGATAAACTCATCTTT.

This clone was counted at least ten times. The sample contains more than one DNA sequence encoding this CDR3. The gene calls are TRDV1 and TRDJ2; D may be TRDD3 (7 bases). Trimming took 2 bases from V and 8 from J, leaving 51 bases between them. Germline V gives CDR1 TSWWSYY, CDR2 QGS. The length of the CDR3 is 27 residues. The chain's CDR3 is CALGESGSFLRRGMGGSRPDEAAQLFF. The CDR3 DNA sequence: TGTGCTCTTGGGGAAAGCGGATCATTCCTAAGGAGGGGGATGGGGGGATCGAGGCCCGATGAAGCGGCACAACTCTTCTTT.

This clone has a handful of counts. For this DNA, TCRdb reports the protein of a much larger clone, which diverges at residue 13, most likely from a read error; the protein presented here is translated directly from the DNA. The J gene is TRDJ1, the V gene TRDV1; 12 bases align to TRDD3. TCRdb is silent on the J gene; assignment here came from matching the DNA to germline. Germline loops: CDR1 TSWWSYY, CDR2 QGS. CDR3 size: 19 residues. J was trimmed by 1 base and V by 0 bases; bases with no gene match: 9. CDR3 amino acids: CALGELSGGYATGTDKLIF. CDR3 DNA sequence: TGTGCTCTTGGGGAACTATCTGGGGGATACGCGACTGGCACCGATAAACTCATCTTT.

This clone appeared a few times. The chain carries TRDV2 and TRDJ3, with 12 bases identical to TRDD3. TCRdb carries no J gene annotation; the J gene was assigned here by matching the DNA with germline. V dropped 0 bases and J dropped 0; count of bases not matched to a gene: 20. Germline-derived CDR1 and CDR2 are GEAIGNYY and EKD. The CDR3 spans 25 residues. The CDR3 DNA reads TGTGCCTGTGACACCGTATCTGCGAGTACTGGGGGATACAGCCGGAGCTCCTGGGACACCCGACAGATGTTTTTC. Translation: CACDTVSASTGGYSRSSWDTRQMFF.

This clone was seen a few times. With a much larger clone just one base away, this may be a read error. V usage is TRDV2 and J usage is TRDJ1, with 12 positions matching TRDD3. TCRdb leaves out the J gene; it was filled in here by matching the DNA to germline. The CDR3 has 24 amino acids. Germline V gene sequence: CDR1 GEAIGNYY, CDR2 EKD. CDR3 in DNA: TGCGCCTGTGAACCTCCCCCACAAATACTGGGGGATACATGGGGGGGGCTGTACACCGATAAACTCATCTTT. Amino acids: CACEPPPQILGDTWGGLYTDKLIF.

A few counts support this clone. TCRdb's entry gives the protein of a much larger clone, which mismatches this DNA's translation at residue 10, likely from a read error; the protein reported here is translated from the DNA. The CDR3, as DNA: TGTGCTCTTGGGCCGGATCACGCGGGGGGTACTCGGGGGGGACTCATCTTT. Protein product: CALGPDHAGGTRGGLIF. V is TRDV1 and J is TRDJ1, with D possibly TRDD3 on 5 matching bases. Trimming pared 5 bases from V and 10 bases from J, leaving 29 bases between. This CDR3 region has 17 residues. Germline values: CDR1 TSWWSYY, CDR2 QGS.

This clone appeared a few times. A far more abundant clone sits one base away, making this likely a read error. The same CDR3 can be traced to other DNA sequences in this sample. The chain joins TRDV1 to TRDJ1; a weak D match, TRDD1 (6 bases). The J gene was not available in TCRdb and was assigned here by matching the DNA to germline segments. Per the germline V gene, CDR1 is TSWWSYY and CDR2 is QGS. This CDR3 region has 28 residues. V lost 0 bases to trimming and J lost 0 bases, with 47 bases between them. CDR3 amino acids: CALGELPFPPLATKKYLRVLAYTDKLIF. The CDR3, as DNA: TGTGCTCTTGGGGAACTTCCGTTTCCCCCTCTGGCTACTAAGAAATATTTACGGGTCCTCGCTTACACCGATAAACTCATCTTT.

In its sample, this clone was seen a few times. This sequence is one base from a far larger clone and is likely a read error. The sample has other DNA sequences that encode this CDR3 too. This chain joins TRDV1 and TRDJ1, with 13 bases fitting TRDD3. The J gene was missing in TCRdb and was found by matching the end of the DNA to germline. The CDR3 runs 26 residues. The germline CDR1 and CDR2 sequences are TSWWSYY and QGS. V trimming: 2 bases; J trimming: 3 bases; junction bases outside the gene matches: 33. In DNA, the CDR3 is TGTGCTCTTGGGGAAGGGACGACCCTCCTTTCCTCTCGTACTGGGGGATACGGCTGGGGACCCGATAAACTCATCTTT. Its protein product is CALGEGTTLLSSRTGGYGWGPDKLIF.

This clone was detected ten times or more. The rearrangement uses TRDV1 and TRDJ1; 7 nucleotides match TRDD3. The germline CDR1 and CDR2 sequences are TSWWSYY and QGS. V shed 0 bases and J 4 bases; nucleotides not matched to a gene: 14. This CDR3 is built from 18 residues. CDR3 sequence: CALGELDPAWLGVDKLIF. The CDR3 DNA reads TGTGCTCTTGGGGAACTAGATCCGGCTTGGCTGGGGGTCGATAAACTCATCTTT.

Worth noting for this clone: The translation of this DNA and the TCRdb protein of a much larger clone differ at residue 14, probably owing to a read error; the protein shown here is translated from the DNA. V is TRDV1 and J is TRDJ1; 8 nucleotides agree with TRDD3. The J gene, not given by TCRdb, was assigned here from a germline match of the nucleotide sequence. The CDR3 runs to 19 residues. CDR1 is TSWWSYY and CDR2 is QGS in the germline V gene. The trim removed 1 base at V and 4 bases at J, leaving 17 bases unmatched. The CDR3 region is CALGEPTSGRGYYIDKLIF. CDR3 bases: TGTGCTCTTGGGGAACCCACCTCCGGGAGGGGATACTACATCGATAAACTCATCTTT.

Concerning this clone: TCRdb records a much larger clone's protein for this DNA, with a difference at residue 12 that likely arises from a read error; the protein given is the translation of the DNA. This rearrangement joins TRDV1 to TRDJ1; 12 positions agree with TRDD3. TCRdb lists no J gene, so it was determined here by aligning the DNA to germline. CDR1 is TSWWSYY, CDR2 QGS, per germline. The CDR3 is 25 residues long. J lost 0 bases, V lost 0 bases, and 26 bases had no gene match. The CDR3 nucleotides are TGTGCTCTTGGGGAACTGTTTCACACTCTACGACTTCCTGGGGGATACGCGGGGTACACCGATAAACTCATCTTT. Translating it yields CALGELFHTLRLPGGYAGYTDKLIF.

As for this clone: The protein given by TCRdb reflects a much larger clone and differs at residue 13 from this DNA's translation, likely from a read error; the protein shown is the DNA's translation. The rearrangement uses TRDV1 and TRDJ1; TRDD3 aligns across 7 bases. In the absence of a J gene in TCRdb, the DNA was matched to germline to assign it here. CDR1 is TSWWSYY and CDR2 is QGS in the germline V gene. Germline trimming cut 1 base from V and 1 base from J; bases unmatched to any gene: 15. CDR3 length equals 19 residues. The CDR3 is CALGEPSGGSPPRTDKLIF. Here the CDR3 DNA reads TGTGCTCTTGGGGAACCCTCCGGGGGATCCCCTCCACGCACCGATAAACTCATCTTT.

The table lists this clone with many counts. Other DNA sequences in the same sample also yield this CDR3. The V call is TRDV1, the J call TRDJ1, with 11 bases lining up with TRDD3. This CDR3 region has 23 residues. Germline V gives CDR1 TSWWSYY, CDR2 QGS. After removal of 0 bases from V and 0 bases from J, the junction contained 21 bases not matched to a gene. The CDR3 nucleotides are TGTGCTCTTGGGGAACTAGAATCTCTAGCCCTAATTTGGGGGATACGCTACACCGATAAACTCATCTTT. Translation: CALGELESLALIWGIRYTDKLIF.

A few counts support this clone. It is likely a read error: a sequence one base away is far more abundant. This specimen includes other DNA sequences encoding the same CDR3. No J gene was called, and the V gene is TRDV1. Germline loops: CDR1 TSWWSYY, CDR2 QGS. The CDR3 is made up of 11 amino acids. CDR3 nucleotide sequence: TGTGCCCTTGGGGAACCCCCCGGGCTCATCTTT. It yields the protein CALGEPPGLIF.

This clone appeared a few times. It is likely a read error: a sequence one base away is far more abundant. Other DNA sequences in the sample encode the same CDR3. The J gene is TRDJ1, the V gene TRDV1; 8 bases agree with TRDD3. Because TCRdb records no J gene, it was assigned here through a match of the DNA to germline. The CDR3 is 19 residues long. From germline, CDR1 is TSWWSYY and CDR2 QGS. The CDR3 coding sequence is TGCGCTCTTGGGGAACTAATCGCCCCACTGGGGGTTCTTACCGATAAACTCATCTTT. This translates into CALGELIAPLGVLTDKLIF.

On this clone: TCRdb's listed protein matches a much larger clone and diverges from this DNA's translation at residue 3, likely through a read error; the protein shown comes from the DNA. The chain carries TRDV1 and TRDJ1, with 9 bases lining up with TRDD3. TCRdb offers no J gene call, so here the DNA was matched to germline to obtain one. The CDR3 is 17 amino acids. Germline values: CDR1 TSWWSYY, CDR2 QGS. CDR3 protein: CAIGLRGGYPQADKLIF. CDR3 DNA: TGTGCTATTGGGCTGCGGGGGGGATACCCTCAGGCAGATAAACTCATCTTT.

Note on this clone: The protein TCRdb lists belongs to a much larger clone and differs from this DNA's translation at residue 6, which points to a read error; the protein shown is made from the DNA. V gene TRDV1 combines with J gene TRDJ1; 9 bases line up with TRDD3. No J gene is reported in TCRdb; it was inferred here by comparing the DNA with germline. This CDR3 has 17 residues. In germline, CDR1 is TSWWSYY, CDR2 QGS. V shed 2 bases, J shed 0 bases, and the junction held 7 bases outside the gene matches. This chain's CDR3 is CALGECLGDLYTDKLIF. CDR3 bases: TGTGCTCTTGGGGAATGTCTGGGGGATCTATACACCGATAAACTCATCTTT.

About this clone itself: Translating this DNA gives a protein that differs at residue 20 from the TCRdb one, which belongs to a much larger clone; a read error is likely, and the protein shown is this translation. The V gene corresponds to TRDV1; no J gene was called; TRDD3 reflects the table's D call only, with no check against the DNA. Per the germline V gene, CDR1 is TSWWSYY and CDR2 is QGS. The CDR3 contains 22 residues. CDR3: CALGEQSRWLGSYWGLPDKPIF. The CDR3 DNA reads as TGTGCTCTTGGGGAACAAAGTCGATGGTTGGGTTCATACTGGGGATTACCCGATAAACCCATCTTT.

Note on this clone: TCRdb attributes to this sequence the protein of a much larger clone, which differs from the DNA translation at residue 5; a read error is likely, and the protein displayed is translated from the DNA. The chain's CDR3 is CACDTVLGDSSWDTRQMFF. DNA of the CDR3: TGTGCCTGTGACACCGTACTGGGGGACAGCTCCTGGGACACCCGACAGATGTTTTTC. This rearrangement joins TRDV2 to TRDJ3; 9 bases are shared with TRDD3. The J gene was not available in TCRdb and was assigned here by matching the DNA to germline segments. V trimming: 0 bases; J trimming: 0 bases; junction bases outside the gene matches: 5. Germline CDR1 and CDR2: GEAIGNYY and EKD. This CDR3 region has 19 residues.

Ten or more counts support this clone. This rearrangement joins TRDV1 to TRDJ1; TRDD3 aligns across 12 bases. The J gene, not given by TCRdb, was assigned here from a germline match of the nucleotide sequence. This CDR3 is built from 21 residues. Germline V CDR1 and CDR2: TSWWSYY, QGS. Unmatched junction bases numbered 20, after V lost 2 bases and J lost 4 bases. CDR3 coding DNA: TGTGCTCTTGGGGAAGGTTCCCCGGGGACTACTGGGGGATACAAAGGCGATAAACTCATCTTT. Encoded protein: CALGEGSPGTTGGYKGDKLIF.

This clone was recorded many times. The protein that TCRdb holds for this DNA derives from a much larger clone and differs from the translated DNA at residue 10, which likely indicates a read error; the protein shown here is translated from the DNA. The chain has TRDV1 and TRDJ1, with 7 bases lining up with TRDD3. V shed 1 base and J 9 bases; nucleotides not matched to a gene: 5. The germline gives CDR1 TSWWSYY, CDR2 QGS. This CDR3 has 13 amino acids. CDR3 DNA: TGTGCTCTTGGGGAACACTGGGGCCTTGAACTCATCTTT. As protein: CALGEHWGLELIF.

Many counts were recorded for this clone. TCRdb pairs this DNA with a much larger clone's protein that differs at residue 4, likely a read error; the protein shown was translated from the DNA. This chain joins TRDV1 and TRDJ1; no definite D call. The V end lost 7 bases, the J end lost 1 base, and 25 bases lay between the germline ends. Germline V gene sequence: CDR1 TSWWSYY, CDR2 QGS. The CDR3 totals 18 residues. CDR3 coding DNA: TGTGCTCTTGTGTTCACCTCCGTACATACTTATATCACCGATAAACTCATCTTT. Residues: CALVFTSVHTYITDKLIF.

As for this clone: The protein recorded in TCRdb matches a much larger clone and deviates from this DNA's translation at residue 13, suggesting a read error; the protein here is obtained by translating the DNA. CDR3 DNA: TGTGCTCTTGGGGTCCTCACTACCTACCGTGCGTGGTGGATAGACGGAATAACCTCCTGGGACACCCGACAGATGTTTTTC. Translating gives CALGVLTTYRAWWIDGITSWDTRQMFF. The chain has TRDV1 and TRDJ3; D tentatively fits TRDD2 or TRDD3 (5 bases each). V dropped 4 bases and J dropped 0 bases, with 40 bases sitting between them. This CDR3 region has 27 residues. CDR1 TSWWSYY and CDR2 QGS come from the germline V gene.

This clone showed up just a few times. This DNA's translation and the protein TCRdb lists, from a much larger clone, do not match at residue 9, likely due to a read error; the protein shown is translated from the DNA. The rearrangement uses TRDV2 and TRDJ1; 11 bases are shared with TRDD3. In the absence of a J gene in TCRdb, the DNA was matched to germline to assign it here. The V and J ends lost 0 bases and 1 base, in that order; junction bases with no gene match: 18. This CDR3 is built from 21 residues. The V gene's germline CDR1 is GEAIGNYY and CDR2 EKD. CDR3 nucleotide sequence: TGTGCCTGTGACACCGTGTCCACGCCAACGGATGGGGGATACGCCACCGATAAACTCATCTTT. Residues: CACDTVSTPTDGGYATDKLIF.